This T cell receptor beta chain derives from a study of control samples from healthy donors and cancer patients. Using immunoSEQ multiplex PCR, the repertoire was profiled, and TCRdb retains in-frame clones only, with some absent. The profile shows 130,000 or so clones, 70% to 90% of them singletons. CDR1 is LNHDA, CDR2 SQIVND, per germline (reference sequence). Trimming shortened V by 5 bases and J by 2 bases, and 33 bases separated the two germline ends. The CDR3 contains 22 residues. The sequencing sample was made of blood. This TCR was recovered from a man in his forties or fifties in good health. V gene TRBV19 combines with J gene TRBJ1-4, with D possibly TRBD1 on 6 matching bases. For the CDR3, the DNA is TGTGCCAGTAGTGCATGGAGCCATAGACAGGCTAACCTCCTTGGGACTAATGAAAAACTGTTTTTT. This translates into CASSAWSHRQANLLGTNEKLFF.